The sequence of this T cell receptor beta chain was determined in a study of blood T cells in healthy people across ages. This CDR3 contains 14 residues. Trimming at V came to 6 bases and at J to 5 bases, leaving 7 bases not matched to a gene. Together with a sample-barcoded 5' primer, a J-beta primer mix was included in a second PCR lasting about 7 to 12 cycles. Each cDNA molecule received a tag from a template-switch adaptor that had 12 random nucleotides. Using its own MiXCR run on the 5' RACE reads, TCRdb lists one record per CDR3 protein. The repertoire holds about a million distinct CDR3 sequences, with around 48% as singletons.

The source material was blood. This chain joins TRBV12-3 or TRBV12-4 and TRBJ1-1, with 9 nucleotides matching TRBD1. The receptor was isolated from a man under 40 in good health. The CDR3 is CASRGTGWRTEAFF. Here the CDR3 DNA reads TGTGCCAGCAGGGGGACAGGGTGGCGGACTGAAGCTTTCTTT.